Shown below are 29 T cell receptor beta chains from a single sample sequenced in a study of blood T cell repertoires in COVID-19. This table comes from immunoSEQ multiplex PCR, and its TCRdb copy is limited to in-frame clones, with some not included. Of about 270,000 clones in the sample, 80% to 90% were seen once. Sequenced material: PBMCs or T cells enriched from blood (not recorded which). Receptors were obtained from a woman aged 18-35 years who had recovered from COVID-19.

The CDR3 spells CASTGVETENGYTF. The CDR3 coding sequence is TGTGCCAGTACGGGGGTGGAGACAGAAAATGGCTACACCTTC. The chain joins TRBV19 to TRBJ1-2, with D tentatively TRBD1 (5 bases). Germline values: CDR1 LNHDA, CDR2 SQIVND (reference sequence). The V gene lost 7 bases and the J gene lost 6 bases, with 18 bases spanning the gap. The CDR3 runs 14 residues.

The chain links TRBV14 to TRBJ2-7, with 10 bases lining up with TRBD2. The CDR3 has 13 residues. J was trimmed by 5 bases and V by 4 bases; bases with no gene match: 2. Germline CDR1 reads SGHDN; CDR2 reads FVKESK. The CDR3 sequence: CASSLLAGDEQYF. CDR3 in DNA: TGTGCCAGCAGCCTTCTAGCGGGGGACGAGCAGTACTTC.

V and J are TRBV2 and TRBJ2-6; 10 bases map to TRBD1. The J segment lost 3 bases and the V segment lost 4 bases, leaving 3 bases of the junction unmatched. This CDR3 contains 16 residues. Germline V gives CDR1 SNHLY, CDR2 FYNNEI. Written as DNA, the CDR3 is TGTGCCAGCAGTGGACAGGGGGCGGGTGGGGCCAACGTCCTGACTTTC. Its protein is CASSGQGAGGANVLTF.

This chain links TRBV28 with TRBJ1-1, with D perhaps matching TRBD1 (5 bases). Deletions cut 5 bases from V and 5 bases from J, with 15 bases between. Germline CDR1 and CDR2: MDHEN and SYDVKM. The CDR3 totals 14 residues. The CDR3 DNA sequence: TGTGCCAGCAGTCCCCGGGGGGGATGGACTGAAGCTTTCTTT. Translating gives CASSPRGGWTEAFF.

The V and J genes are TRBV5-1 and TRBJ2-7; TRBD2 is a possible D gene (5 bases). With 3 bases removed from V and 7 bases from J, the gap between germline ends came to 8 bases. The V gene's germline CDR1 is SGHRS and CDR2 YFSETQ. This CDR3 comprises 11 residues. The CDR3 coding sequence is TGCGCCAGCAGCTCTAGGGAGGAGCAGTACTTC. Translating it yields CASSSREEQYF.

V usage is TRBV5-6 and J usage is TRBJ2-2; the D gene is possibly TRBD2 (5 bases). CDR1 is SGHDT and CDR2 is YYEEEE in the germline V gene. With 4 bases removed from V and 6 bases from J, the gap between germline ends came to 25 bases. The CDR3 extends over 18 amino acids. The CDR3 nucleotides are TGTGCCAGCAGCGTGGCCCGACGTCTAGCTCTGAGGGCCGGGGAGCTGTTTTTT. Translation: CASSVARRLALRAGELFF.

The chain carries TRBV9 and TRBJ2-1; D may be TRBD2 (6 bases). This CDR3 has 11 residues. The germline CDR1 and CDR2 sequences are SGDLS and YYNGEE. V was pared by 7 bases and J by 5 bases, with 7 bases between. CDR3 sequence: CASAGNNEQFF. CDR3 coding DNA: TGTGCCAGCGCGGGAAACAATGAGCAGTTCTTC. The whole variable domain, remainder taken from reference TRBV9 and TRBJ2-1, is DSGVTQTPKHLITATGQRVTLRCSPRSGDLSVYWYQQSLDQGLQFLIQYYNGEERAKGNILERFSAQQFPDLHSELNLSSLELGDSALYFCASAGNNEQFFGPGTRLTVL.

This clone appeared once. The chain has TRBV29-1 and TRBJ1-6; TRBD1 matches at 7 bases. The V gene's germline CDR1 is SQVTM and CDR2 ANQGSEA. The trim removed 5 bases at V and 6 bases at J, leaving 4 bases unmatched. The CDR3 length is 13 residues. CDR3 in amino acids: CSVRQGANSPLHF. CDR3 nucleotide sequence: TGCAGCGTTCGACAGGGAGCTAATTCACCCCTCCACTTT.

This chain uses TRBV11-3 with TRBJ2-1, with a possible D match to TRBD1 (6 bases). Germline values: CDR1 SGHNT, CDR2 YENEEA. This CDR3 contains 13 residues. The germline V and J ends were trimmed by 5 bases and 5 bases, with 10 bases remaining between them. This CDR3 reads CASSLGQHNEQFF. The DNA of the CDR3 is TGTGCCAGCAGCCTAGGACAGCACAATGAGCAGTTCTTC. Looking up the rest from reference TRBV11-3 and TRBJ2-1 gives the full variable domain: EAGVVQSPRYKIIEKKQPVAFWCNPISGHNTLYWYLQNLGQGPELLIRYENEEAVDDSQLPKDRFSAERLKGVDSTLKIQPAELGDSAVYLCASSLGQHNEQFFGPGTRLTVL.

The genes are TRBV25-1 and TRBJ2-5, with TRBD1 matching 9 bases. V lost 4 bases to trimming and J lost 3 bases; unmatched junction nucleotides: 9. Germline lookup yields CDR1 MGHDK and CDR2 SYGVNS. The CDR3 extends over 16 amino acids. The CDR3 loop is CASSGYLTGGKETQYF. CDR3 nucleotides: TGTGCCAGCAGTGGATACTTGACAGGGGGTAAAGAGACCCAGTACTTC.

This clone was observed a single time. The chain links TRBV7-9 to TRBJ2-7, with 12 bases that match TRBD2. After removal of 5 bases from V and 6 bases from J, the junction contained 5 bases not matched to a gene. The CDR3 is 14 amino acids. Germline lookup yields CDR1 SEHNR and CDR2 FQNEAQ (reference sequence). In DNA form, the CDR3 reads TGTGCCAGCAGCCCTCTAGCGGGGGGGCTCGAGCAGTACTTC. Its translation: CASSPLAGGLEQYF.

J is TRBJ2-2 and V is TRBV7-9, with TRBD1 matching over 7 bases. Germline trimming cut 3 bases from V and 4 bases from J; bases unmatched to any gene: 11. The CDR3 runs to 17 residues. CDR1 and CDR2 from the germline V gene are SEHNR and FQNEAQ (reference sequence). In DNA, the CDR3 is TGTGCCAGCAGCTTGCCTAAGGGGGCGTATTTCACCGGGGAGCTGTTTTTT. Translating it yields CASSLPKGAYFTGELFF.

This clone was seen just once. The rearrangement joins TRBV6-5 to TRBJ1-4; tentatively, D is TRBD1 (5 bases). The CDR3 is made up of 15 amino acids. CDR1 is MNHEY and CDR2 is SVGAGI in the germline V gene. Deletions cut 9 bases from V and 7 bases from J, with 21 bases between. The CDR3 DNA sequence: TGTGCCAGTTCCCAAGAACCAGGGTTACGTGAAAAACTGTTTTTT. It is translated as CASSQEPGLREKLFF.

The V and J genes are TRBV11-2 and TRBJ2-3; tentatively, D is TRBD2 (6 bases). Trimming removed 0 bases at V and 9 bases at J, with 19 bases between. Germline V gene sequence: CDR1 SGHAT, CDR2 FQNNGV. The CDR3 spans 16 residues. CDR3 bases: TGTGCCAGCAGCTTAGATCTTAGAACTAGCATGAGAACGCAGTATTTT. Translation gives CASSLDLRTSMRTQYF.

This clone was observed once. CDR3 DNA: TGTGCGACACAAAGCAATCAGCCCCAGCATTTT. It codes for CATQSNQPQHF. This chain connects TRBV18 to TRBJ1-5, with D unclear. From germline, CDR1 is KGHSH and CDR2 LQKENI. The CDR3 is 11 amino acids.

The CDR3, as DNA: TGTGCCAGCAGCCCGAGGGACAGGGTACAGCGAAACTATGGCTACACCTTC. Amino acids: CASSPRDRVQRNYGYTF. The V gene is TRBV3-1 (or the pseudogene TRBV3-2), the J gene TRBJ1-2; 9 bases are a match to TRBD1. The CDR3 is 17 residues long. V lost 4 bases and J lost 2; bases outside the gene matches: 11. Germline loops: CDR1 LGHDT, CDR2 YNNKEL (reference sequence).

This chain links TRBV3-1 (or the pseudogene TRBV3-2) with TRBJ2-7; 9 bases agree with TRBD1. V lost 4 bases to trimming and J lost 3 bases; unmatched junction nucleotides: 1. Germline CDR1 and CDR2: LGHDT and YNNKEL (reference sequence). The length of the CDR3 is 13 residues. DNA for the CDR3: TGTGCCAGCAGCCGGGACAGGGACTACGAGCAGTACTTC. It is translated as CASSRDRDYEQYF.

CDR3 nucleotides: TGTGCCAGCAGCCCGGGGGTGGCGCTGGGGGCCGGGGAGCTGTTTTTT. Translation gives CASSPGVALGAGELFF. The chain combines TRBV3-1 (or the pseudogene TRBV3-2) with TRBJ2-2; D is perhaps TRBD2 (6 bases). The germline V gene has CDR1 LGHDT and CDR2 YNNKEL (reference sequence). The CDR3 has 16 residues. V was trimmed by 4 bases and J by 6 bases, leaving 18 bases between them.

The chain joins TRBV19 to TRBJ2-1; tentative D call: TRBD2 (5 bases). V gave up 6 bases and J gave up 6 bases, with 12 bases separating them. The CDR3 has 13 residues. The germline gives CDR1 LNHDA, CDR2 SQIVND (reference sequence). The CDR3 nucleotides read TGTGCCAGTAGGCAGAGGGCTGGCAATGAGCAGTTCTTC. Protein product: CASRQRAGNEQFF. Filled out from reference TRBV19 and TRBJ2-1, the complete variable domain reads DGGITQSPKYLFRKEGQNVTLSCEQNLNHDAMYWYRQDPGQGLRLIYYSQIVNDFQKGDIAEGYSVSREKKESFPLTVTSAQKNPTAFYLCASRQRAGNEQFFGPGTRLTVL.

V gene TRBV5-1 combines with J gene TRBJ2-7, with D perhaps TRBD2 (6 bases). The CDR3 totals 15 residues. The germline CDR1 and CDR2 sequences are SGHRS and YFSETQ. Trimming pared 4 bases from V and 0 bases from J, leaving 14 bases between. The CDR3 region is CASSTLDGSSYEQYF. The CDR3 nucleotides are TGCGCCAGCAGCACCCTCGACGGGAGCTCCTACGAGCAGTACTTC.

V usage is TRBV15 and J usage is TRBJ2-1, with 9 bases aligning to TRBD2. The ends lost 0 bases at V and 10 bases at J; junction bases unmatched: 7. The CDR3 contains 15 residues. Germline V CDR1 and CDR2: LNHNV, YYDKDF (reference sequence). The chain's CDR3 is CATSRDLAGAGEQFF. CDR3 bases: TGTGCCACCAGCAGAGATTTAGCGGGGGCCGGGGAGCAGTTCTTC.

The chain recombines TRBV11-2 with TRBJ2-1; 9 bases align to TRBD1. Germline trimming cut 5 bases from V and 9 bases from J; bases unmatched to any gene: 8. The germline V gene has CDR1 SGHAT and CDR2 FQNNGV. The CDR3 loop spans 14 amino acids. The chain's CDR3 is CASSPGTGRFEQFF. The DNA for the CDR3 is TGTGCCAGCAGCCCCGGGACAGGGCGGTTTGAGCAGTTCTTC.

This clone showed up just once. The gene calls are TRBV20-1 and TRBJ1-3; D gene uncertain. V was clipped by 1 base and J by 8 bases, with 6 bases between them. Per the germline V gene, CDR1 is DFQATT and CDR2 is SNEGSKA (reference sequence). The CDR3 contains 11 residues. The CDR3 reads CSARVRDTIYF. In DNA, the CDR3 is TGCAGTGCTAGAGTCCGGGACACCATATATTTT.

The genes are TRBV11-2 and TRBJ2-7; D gene ambiguous. Germline V gives CDR1 SGHAT, CDR2 FQNNGV. The CDR3 extends over 13 amino acids. Trimming took 5 bases from V and 3 from J, leaving 11 bases between them. CDR3 amino acids: CASSRPTVYEQYF. Written as DNA, the CDR3 is TGTGCCAGCAGCCGTCCTACGGTCTACGAGCAGTACTTC.

The chain couples TRBV5-4 to TRBJ2-7; 12 nucleotides match TRBD1. Germline loops: CDR1 SGHNT, CDR2 YYREEE (reference sequence). V shed 3 bases and J 4 bases; nucleotides not matched to a gene: 5. The CDR3 has 15 amino acids. CDR3 sequence reads: CASSYGTGGSYEQYF. CDR3 DNA sequence: TGTGCCAGCAGCTACGGGACAGGGGGCAGTTACGAGCAGTACTTC.

This clone was counted between two and nine times. The chain joins TRBV7-9 to TRBJ2-1; perhaps TRBD2 as D (5 bases). Per the germline V gene, CDR1 is SEHNR and CDR2 is FQNEAQ (reference sequence). The ends were cut back, 1 base at V and 2 bases at J, with 9 bases in the middle. The CDR3 contains 15 residues. Here the CDR3 reads CASSLGEGPYNEQFF. CDR3 DNA: TGTGCCAGCAGCTTAGGTGAGGGCCCCTACAATGAGCAGTTCTTC.

V usage is TRBV14 and J usage is TRBJ2-7; TRBD1 matches at 9 bases. Germline assignment: CDR1 SGHDN and CDR2 FVKESK. J was trimmed by 6 bases and V by 3 bases; bases with no gene match: 0. This CDR3 is built from 12 residues. The DNA of the CDR3 is TGTGCCAGCAGCCAGGACAGGGGCGAGCAGTACTTC. Protein: CASSQDRGEQYF.

V usage is TRBV3-1 (or the pseudogene TRBV3-2) and J usage is TRBJ1-6; D gene ambiguous. The CDR3 contains 16 residues. Germline V gives CDR1 LGHDT, CDR2 YNNKEL (reference sequence). V lost 8 bases and J 2 bases, leaving 16 bases between the germline ends. CDR3 sequence reads: CASRGGKGTYNSPLHF. The CDR3 DNA reads TGTGCCAGCCGGGGAGGAAAAGGGACCTATAATTCACCCCTCCACTTT.

The chain has TRBV5-1 and TRBJ1-6; no clear D. Germline V gene lookup returns CDR1 SGHRS and CDR2 YFSETQ. Trimming cost V 3 bases and J 7 bases, with 17 bases left between them. The CDR3 spans 16 residues. CDR3 protein: CASSSGVTGLNSPLHF. The CDR3 region has the DNA TGCGCCAGCAGCTCCGGGGTGACCGGACTAAATTCACCCCTCCACTTT.